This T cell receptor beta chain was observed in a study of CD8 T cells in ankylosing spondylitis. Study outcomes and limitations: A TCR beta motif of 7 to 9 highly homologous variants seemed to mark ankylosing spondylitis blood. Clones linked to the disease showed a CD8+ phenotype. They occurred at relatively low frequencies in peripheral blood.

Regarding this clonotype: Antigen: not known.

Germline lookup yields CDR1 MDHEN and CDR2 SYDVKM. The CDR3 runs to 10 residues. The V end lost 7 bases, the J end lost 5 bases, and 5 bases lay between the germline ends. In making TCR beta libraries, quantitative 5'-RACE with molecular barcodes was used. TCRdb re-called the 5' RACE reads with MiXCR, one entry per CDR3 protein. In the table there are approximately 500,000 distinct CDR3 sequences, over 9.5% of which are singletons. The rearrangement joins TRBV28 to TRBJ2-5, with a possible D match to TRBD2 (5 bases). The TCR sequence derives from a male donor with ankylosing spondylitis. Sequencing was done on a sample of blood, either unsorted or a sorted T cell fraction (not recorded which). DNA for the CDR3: TGTGCCAGCAAGCGGGAGACCCAGTACTTC. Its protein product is CASKRETQYF.